This T cell receptor (beta chain) emerged from a study of radiation and T cells in renal cell carcinoma (dated by TCRdb to between 2020 and 2021). Some background on the complete study: In total, 50 to 60 samples, comprising around 26 tumors and some 27 peripheral blood samples, were subjected to TCR beta sequencing. The final blood draw was performed at 4 weeks after radiation, at the same time as nephrectomy. Across all 55 or so samples, several million unique CDR3 nucleotide sequences encoding roughly 2,800,000 unique CDR3 amino acid sequences were identified.

Read against the paper, the sample's time point label means: blood 4 weeks post-SBRT, at nephrectomy. Read against the paper, the sample's treatment or condition label means: 15 Gy SBRT to primary tumor, nephrectomy 4 weeks later. Samples were obtained from a clinical trial, in which 15 Gy stereotactic body radiation therapy was delivered to primary renal cell carcinomas and nephrectomy was performed 4 weeks later. To follow tumor-enriched clonotypes, serial peripheral blood was collected from radiation-treated patients at baseline and at 2 weeks and 4 weeks after SBRT. All patients had renal cell carcinoma with clear cell pathology. Genomic DNA for TCR sequencing was prepared using the QIAamp DNA Blood Mini Kit (Qiagen). The analyses included only samples that passed all quality control checks. The CDR1 and CDR2 encoded by the germline V gene are SGHTA and FQGNSA. At the junction V is shortened by 2 bases and J by 1 base; bases outside the gene matches: 1. The CDR3 runs 15 residues from the cysteine to the phenylalanine. The DNA shown is the 45-base CDR3, in frame from base 1.

The table lists this clone with a few counts. No antigen is known for it. Base quality data are lacking; no much larger clone is found one base away. Beyond this particular receptor, the publication reports: In blood, the top tumor clonotypes increased from baseline to 2 weeks after radiation and then shrank by 4 weeks, which suggests a temporary expansion of tumor-resident clones. Blood repertoire dynamics were not followed beyond 4 weeks after treatment. Because no pretreatment tumor biopsies were available, whether clonotypes were present in the tumor at baseline could not be determined. Because the trial had a single-armed design, the trial could not examine how radiation dose or scheduling affected the TCR repertoire.

TCR beta libraries were generated from genomic DNA with the immunoSEQ kit, following the manufacturer's recommendations. Library preparation used a first multiplex PCR with proprietary primers, then a second PCR adding unique barcodes, with bead cleanups after each round. Each sample batch included a kit-provided positive control reaction and a negative control reaction. The final libraries were assessed on an Agilent 4200 TapeStation D1000 ScreenTape, pooled by volume, and quantified by qPCR. An Illumina NextSeq500 fitted with a MidOutput 150-cycle cartridge performed the sequencing, running 156 Read1 cycles and 15 Index1 cycles with the kit's custom primers. The pooled library was loaded at 1.0 pM, and approximately 20% PhiX control was spiked in. In the paper's pipeline: The vendor-processed data were analyzed in R, and a clonotype was defined as all T cells that share the same CDR3 nucleotide sequence. In the clone abundance analyses, frequencies in each sample were normalized to that sample's 10,000 most abundant clones. Public T cell clones, which averaged fewer than five per sample, were removed prior to analysis. An abundance difference of at least 32-fold between compartments was the criterion for calling clonotypes tumor-enriched or baseline blood-enriched. A beta-binomial differential abundance model was used to identify clonotypes that expanded or contracted between blood time points. Similarity between tumor and blood repertoires was quantified using the Baroni-Urbani and Buser coefficient, and groups were compared with two-tailed Wilcoxon tests in R. This is the immuneACCESS table as TCRdb keeps it, with only in-frame sequences that have V and J called. A part of the clones is gone; compared with another copy, unresolved V genes explain less than half, and the rest is unexplained. V, J and clone size derive from that table, while D and trimming were established from the DNA sequence. Here the sample has some 31,000 clones; approximately 81% occur a single time. The ten largest clones take up 25% to 40% of the sample.

The chain links TRBV7-2 with TRBJ1-5, with 8 middle bases fitting TRBD1. The TCR comes from a man aged 55-75 years with renal cell carcinoma. Here the sequenced sample was blood, taken from a patient whose treatment included radiotherapy and nephrectomy. The CDR3 corresponds to CASSLNRGSNQPQHF. The DNA sequence is as follows: TGTGCCAGCAGCTTAAACAGGGGGAGCAATCAGCCCCAGCATTTT.